These 30 T cell receptor beta chains share one sample of origin, sequenced in a study of glioma-infiltrating T cells after dendritic cell vaccination. Here immunoSEQ multiplex PCR was the method, and the copy in TCRdb shows in-frame clones only, minus some. The sample shows fewer than 100,000 clones, approximately 90% of them seen only once. Source: blood, taken before dendritic cell vaccination. These receptors came from a human donor with glioblastoma.

The chain couples TRBV2 to TRBJ2-1; the D gene is possibly TRBD2 (5 bases). Per germline, CDR1 SNHLY and CDR2 FYNNEI. CDR3 length equals 12 residues. V lost 3 bases, J lost 10 bases, and 10 bases lay in between. Here the CDR3 reads CASSDPPGEQFF. DNA for the CDR3: TGTGCCAGCAGTGATCCTCCGGGGGAGCAGTTCTTC.

The chain is built from TRBV19 and TRBJ1-5; D is unclear. The CDR3 consists of 13 residues. The V end was cut by 5 bases, the J end by 3 bases, with 8 bases between. CDR1 and CDR2 (germline): LNHDA, SQIVND (reference sequence). CDR3 loop: CASSYRPNQPQHF. For the CDR3, the DNA is TGTGCCAGTAGTTACAGACCCAATCAGCCCCAGCATTTT.

This clone occurred once. The chain is built from TRBV5-1 and TRBJ2-1; TRBD2 is a possible D gene (6 bases). CDR1 is SGHRS, CDR2 YFSETQ, per germline. V lost 4 bases and J lost 8, with 16 bases in between. The CDR3 contains 14 residues. In DNA form, the CDR3 reads TGCGCCAGCAGCAACCTGGGACTGTACGATGAGCAGTTCTTC. Translation gives CASSNLGLYDEQFF.

The chain has TRBV28 and TRBJ1-6, with D maybe TRBD1 (6 bases). CDR1 is MDHEN and CDR2 is SYDVKM in the germline V gene. The CDR3 contains 14 residues. V was trimmed by 6 bases and J by 10 bases, leaving 16 bases between them. DNA for the CDR3: TGTGCCAGCAGCAGCGGGGGCGCGGAGTCACCCCTCCACTTT. Translating gives CASSSGGAESPLHF. The full variable domain, rest sourced from reference TRBV28 and TRBJ1-6, is DVKVTQSSRYLVKRTGEKVFLECVQDMDHENMFWYRQDPGLGLRLIYFSYDVKMKEKGDIPEGYSVSREKKERFSLILESASTNQTSMYLCASSSGGAESPLHFGNGTRLTVT.

The chain is built from TRBV7-3 and TRBJ2-7, with D maybe TRBD1 (6 bases). The germline V gene encodes CDR1 SGHTA and CDR2 FQGTGA. The V and J ends lost 2 bases and 3 bases respectively, with 11 bases between them. The CDR3 extends over 14 amino acids. The CDR3 protein is CASSLYGGGYEQYF. DNA of the CDR3: TGTGCCAGCAGCTTATATGGGGGCGGCTACGAGCAGTACTTC.

The chain is built from TRBV7-2 and TRBJ2-7, with a tentative D call TRBD1 (5 bases). Deletions cut 0 bases from V and 2 bases from J, with 11 bases between. CDR1 is SGHTA and CDR2 is FQGNSA in the germline V gene. The CDR3 is 15 residues long. DNA of the CDR3: TGTGCCAGCAGCTTAGCGCCGGCAGGGACCTACGAGCAGTACTTC. It codes for CASSLAPAGTYEQYF.

The sample holds many counts of this clone. The chain couples TRBV10-3 to TRBJ2-7, with a possible D match to TRBD2 (5 bases). The CDR3 loop spans 16 amino acids. CDR1 is ENHRY, CDR2 SYGVKD, per germline. Trimming removed 5 bases from V and 1 base from J, with 18 bases in between. Written as DNA, the CDR3 is TGTGCCATCAGTCCGCGAAACGGTGCGGGTTCCTACGAGCAGTACTTC. The encoded protein is CAISPRNGAGSYEQYF.

The V and J genes are TRBV14 and TRBJ2-1, with D maybe TRBD2 (5 bases). Germline V CDR1 and CDR2: SGHDN, FVKESK. Trimming cost V 4 bases and J 0 bases, with 13 bases left between them. The CDR3 extends over 16 amino acids. CDR3 coding DNA: TGTGCCAGCAGCCCTGAGCGAGGGAGCTCCTACAATGAGCAGTTCTTC. Translated: CASSPERGSSYNEQFF. The full variable domain, with the rest looked up from reference TRBV14 and TRBJ2-1, is EAGVTQFPSHSVIEKGQTVTLRCDPISGHDNLYWYRRVMGKEIKFLLHFVKESKQDESGMPNNRFLAERTGGTYSTLKVQPAELEDSGVYFCASSPERGSSYNEQFFGPGTRLTVL.

This clone occurred once. The chain uses TRBV6-4 and TRBJ1-2; 8 positions match TRBD1. CDR1 MRHNA and CDR2 SNTAGT come from the germline V gene. The CDR3 length is 14 residues. The J segment lost 8 bases and the V segment lost 6 bases, leaving 11 bases of the junction unmatched. The CDR3 spells CASRPSPGTGGYTF. Here the CDR3 DNA reads TGTGCCAGCAGACCTAGCCCCGGGACAGGCGGCTACACCTTC.

This clone occurred a few times. The chain uses TRBV2 and TRBJ1-6; D unclear. The CDR3 has 13 residues. In germline, CDR1 is SNHLY, CDR2 FYNNEI. V was trimmed by 7 bases and J by 3 bases, leaving 7 bases between them. The CDR3 spells CASTGHYNSPLHF. The CDR3 DNA reads as TGTGCCAGCACTGGCCACTATAATTCACCCCTCCACTTT.

This chain links TRBV5-6 with TRBJ2-2, with D tentatively TRBD2 (6 bases). CDR1 and CDR2 (germline): SGHDT, YYEEEE. The CDR3 sequence is 16 residues long. V lost 4 bases and J 0 bases, leaving 13 bases between the germline ends. CDR3 nucleotide sequence: TGTGCCAGCAGCCCCTTAGGAGGGGCGAACACCGGGGAGCTGTTTTTT. This encodes CASSPLGGANTGELFF.

This clone has only one observation. V usage is TRBV6-5 and J usage is TRBJ1-5; D gene uncertain. The ends were cut back, 5 bases at V and 0 bases at J, with 8 bases in the middle. The CDR3 is made up of 14 amino acids. Germline CDR1 reads MNHEY; CDR2 reads SVGAGI. CDR3 protein: CASSNIDSNQPQHF. Here the CDR3 DNA reads TGTGCCAGCAGTAACATTGATAGCAATCAGCCCCAGCATTTT.

This chain uses TRBV11-2 with TRBJ2-6, with D perhaps TRBD2 (6 bases). V lost 7 bases to trimming and J lost 2 bases, with 15 bases between them. Germline V lookup: CDR1 SGHAT, CDR2 FQNNGV. This CDR3 contains 16 residues. The CDR3 region is CASTRSAGTGANVLTF. Written as DNA, the CDR3 is TGTGCCAGCACTCGATCGGCGGGGACTGGGGCCAACGTCCTGACTTTC.

The chain links TRBV25-1 to TRBJ1-2; 7 positions match TRBD1. CDR3 length: 13 amino acids. V trimming: 5 bases; J trimming: 2 bases; junction bases outside the gene matches: 2. Germline lookup yields CDR1 MGHDK and CDR2 SYGVNS. DNA for the CDR3: TGTGCCAGCAGTAGGGGACAGAACTATGGCTACACCTTC. Amino acid sequence: CASSRGQNYGYTF.

This clone was picked up one time. V gene TRBV7-6 combines with J gene TRBJ2-3; D perhaps matches TRBD2 (6 bases). V was clipped by 0 bases and J by 5 bases, with 9 bases between them. The CDR3 is 14 amino acids. The germline V gene has CDR1 SGHVS and CDR2 FNYEAQ. CDR3 DNA: TGTGCCAGCAGCTTAGCTCCGGGAGTAGATACGCAGTATTTT. It is translated as CASSLAPGVDTQYF.

This chain uses TRBV27 with TRBJ2-1, with D perhaps matching TRBD2 (5 bases). The CDR3 runs 14 residues. V was trimmed by 6 bases and J by 0 bases, leaving 9 bases between them. Per the germline V gene, CDR1 is MNHEY and CDR2 is SMNVEV (reference sequence). The CDR3 coding sequence is TGTGCCAGCAGCAGCGGTTACTCCTACAATGAGCAGTTCTTC. As protein: CASSSGYSYNEQFF.

This clone was seen only a few times. The rearrangement links TRBV5-4 to TRBJ1-2; D might be TRBD1 (5 bases). Germline assignment: CDR1 SGHNT and CDR2 YYREEE (reference sequence). The V gene lost 6 bases and the J gene lost 5 bases, with 17 bases spanning the gap. This CDR3 region has 14 residues. The CDR3 protein is CASNLGGGRYGYTF. In nucleotides, the CDR3 is TGTGCCAGCAATTTGGGGGGTGGGAGGTATGGCTACACCTTC.

The V call is TRBV5-5, the J call TRBJ1-1; D possibly corresponds to TRBD1 (6 bases). Germline CDR1 SGHKS, CDR2 YYEKEE (reference sequence). Trimming shortened V by 7 bases and J by 10 bases, and 14 bases separated the two germline ends. The CDR3 extends over 11 amino acids. CDR3 residues: CASARGGRAFF. The CDR3, as DNA: TGTGCCAGCGCGAGGGGGGGTAGAGCTTTCTTT.

This chain connects TRBV9 to TRBJ1-2; D unclear. Trimming removed 3 bases from V and 4 bases from J, with 16 bases in between. In germline, CDR1 is SGDLS, CDR2 YYNGEE. The CDR3 loop spans 15 amino acids. The DNA for the CDR3 is TGTGCCAGCAGCGAGGAGGGAGGAGGGTTCTATGGCTACACCTTC. Translating it yields CASSEEGGGFYGYTF.

The rearrangement links TRBV5-8 to TRBJ1-5, with 9 bases aligning to TRBD1. The CDR3 is 19 residues long. Trimming removed 0 bases from V and 0 bases from J; junction bases left unmatched: 10. Germline V gene sequence: CDR1 SGHTS, CDR2 YDEGEE. The CDR3 is CASSLETGTGKNSNQPQHF. In nucleotides, the CDR3 is TGTGCCAGCAGCTTGGAAACCGGGACAGGGAAAAATAGCAATCAGCCCCAGCATTTT.

This chain connects TRBV13 to TRBJ1-2; no definite D call. The CDR3 covers 13 residues. V was trimmed by 1 base and J by 2 bases, leaving 5 bases between them. Germline V CDR1 and CDR2: PRHDT, FYEKMQ (reference sequence). CDR3 sequence: CASSLAGNYGYTF. In DNA form, the CDR3 reads TGTGCCAGCAGCTTAGCAGGAAACTATGGCTACACCTTC. Based on the CDR3 plus reference TRBV13 and TRBJ1-2, the full variable domain is AAGVIQSPRHLIKEKRETATLKCYPIPRHDTVYWYQQGPGQDPQFLISFYEKMQSDKGSIPDRFSAQQFSDYHSELNMSSLELGDSALYFCASSLAGNYGYTFGSGTRLTVV.

V gene TRBV7-2 combines with J gene TRBJ2-3, with a possible D match to TRBD2 (6 bases). The CDR3 consists of 13 residues. Trimming removed 3 bases at V and 6 bases at J, with 10 bases between. Per the germline V gene, CDR1 is SGHTA and CDR2 is FQGNSA. This CDR3 reads CASSLRLEDTQYF. CDR3 sequence (DNA): TGTGCCAGCAGCTTGCGACTAGAGGATACGCAGTATTTT.

The V call is TRBV5-4, the J call TRBJ1-1, with TRBD1 matching over 10 bases. CDR1 is SGHNT, CDR2 YYREEE, per germline (reference sequence). CDR3 length equals 14 residues. V lost 7 bases and J lost 4; bases outside the gene matches: 7. The CDR3 DNA follows: TGTGCCAGCGGACAGGGACAGGGGACCACTGAAGCTTTCTTT. Protein product: CASGQGQGTTEAFF.

The chain links TRBV27 to TRBJ2-3; 10 bases are shared with TRBD2. The germline V gene has CDR1 MNHEY and CDR2 SMNVEV (reference sequence). The J segment lost 7 bases and the V segment lost 2 bases, leaving 9 bases of the junction unmatched. The CDR3 is 16 amino acids. As DNA, the CDR3 is TGTGCCAGCAGTTTAGGGTCTAGCGGGAGTTCGCATACGCAGTATTTT. It specifies CASSLGSSGSSHTQYF.

The chain employs TRBV15 and TRBJ1-6, with a tentative D call TRBD1 (6 bases). Germline V gene sequence: CDR1 LNHNV, CDR2 YYDKDF (reference sequence). Trimming took off 8 bases at V and 7 bases at J, with 18 bases between the two ends. This CDR3 contains 15 residues. The CDR3 protein is CATGESRGLNSPLHF. CDR3 bases: TGTGCCACCGGGGAGTCGCGGGGGCTCAATTCACCCCTCCACTTT.

CDR3 region: CASSVEQGKQYF. In nucleotides, the CDR3 is TGTGCCAGCAGCGTAGAACAGGGGAAGCAGTACTTC. The chain combines TRBV9 with TRBJ2-7; 7 positions match TRBD1. The V and J ends lost 0 bases and 8 bases, in that order; junction bases with no gene match: 2. CDR1 and CDR2 from the germline V gene are SGDLS and YYNGEE. This CDR3 comprises 12 residues.

The chain employs TRBV4-3 and TRBJ2-7, with 7 bases fitting TRBD1. CDR3 length: 15 amino acids. Per germline, CDR1 LGHNA and CDR2 YSLEER. Trimming cost V 1 base and J 1 base; bases outside gene matches: 4. CDR3 DNA: TGCGCCAGCAGCCAAGTTGCCAGGGGGTCCTACGAGCAGTACTTC. Amino acids: CASSQVARGSYEQYF.

In its sample, this clone was seen once. The rearrangement uses TRBV11-1 and TRBJ2-1; 7 bases match TRBD2. The CDR3 runs 15 residues. Unmatched junction bases numbered 6, after V lost 3 bases and J lost 4 bases. Per the germline V gene, CDR1 is SGHAT and CDR2 is FQDESV (reference sequence). DNA of the CDR3: TGTGCCAGCAGCTTCTCAGCGGGGACTTACAATGAGCAGTTCTTC. This gives the protein CASSFSAGTYNEQFF.

The chain recombines TRBV7-2 with TRBJ2-7; a possible D gene is TRBD2 (7 bases). V was trimmed by 1 base and J by 2 bases, leaving 12 bases between them. The CDR3 consists of 15 residues. Looked up from germline, CDR1 is SGHTA and CDR2 is FQGNSA. CDR3 loop: CASSLGGGATYEQYF. In DNA form, the CDR3 reads TGTGCCAGCAGCTTAGGGGGGGGCGCAACCTACGAGCAGTACTTC.

The chain has TRBV19 and TRBJ2-3, with D perhaps matching TRBD2 (6 bases). The V gene lost 10 bases and the J gene lost 1 base, with 24 bases spanning the gap. The CDR3 is made up of 17 amino acids. Per germline, CDR1 LNHDA and CDR2 SQIVND (reference sequence). CDR3 amino acids: CATTPGVLSHRTDTQYF. In DNA form, the CDR3 reads TGTGCCACAACGCCGGGGGTATTGTCACATCGCACAGATACGCAGTATTTT.